This T cell receptor (beta chain) was found in a study of early T cells in non-severe SARS-CoV-2 infection. On the study more broadly: It was bulk RNA from unsorted whole blood that was sequenced, and the chains were unpaired. The study, taken as a whole, reports: A preference for anti-spike CD8 responses marked VDJdb matching, which missed private and CD4 specificities.

This CDR3 region has 12 residues. In germline, CDR1 is SNHLY, CDR2 FYNNEI. V lost 9 bases, J lost 8 bases, and 6 bases stayed unmatched. A note on this clonotype: Its specificity is not known.

The TCR library protocol was used to attach unique molecular identifiers. These identifiers were attached to individual cDNA molecules. Each CDR3 protein gets one entry after TCRdb re-called the 5' RACE reads with MiXCR. The sample includes just under 65,000 distinct CDR3 sequences, 7.5% to 9% of them seen just once. V is TRBV2 and J is TRBJ2-1, with 8 bases lining up with TRBD2. The source of this sequence is an adult who was a healthcare worker with PCR-confirmed SARS-CoV-2 infection or an uninfected control (not recorded which). Sequencing used whole blood, obtained at baseline. CDR3 residues: CARQRERDEQFF. The CDR3 DNA reads as TGTGCCAGACAGCGGGAGCGGGATGAGCAGTTCTTC.